Reported below is one T cell receptor beta chain. This specimen comes from a study of blood T cell repertoires in COVID-19. Study-level information: Acute and convalescent COVID-19 specimens originated in the United States, Italy and Spain. T cells, B-cell-depleted T cells, or PBMCs supplied cDNA or gDNA.

In the study's own analysis: For nucleated cells, counts were estimated from reference gene primer amplification. The table came from immunoSEQ multiplex PCR; TCRdb's copy has only in-frame clones and leaves some out. V and J calls and clone size are as listed in that table; D and trimming were resolved from the DNA. The table has about 100,000 clones, 85% seen once. The TCR comes from a man aged 45-60 years with active or convalescent COVID-19. Material for sequencing was peripheral blood.

CDR3 loop: CASSLKEDGHDGQFF. The DNA of the CDR3 is TGTGCCAGCAGCTTAAAGGAGGATGGGCACGATGGGCAGTTCTTC. The chain joins TRBV11-1 to TRBJ2-1; a weak D match, TRBD2 (5 bases). Trimming pared 2 bases from V and 12 bases from J, leaving 20 bases between. The CDR3 is 15 residues long. Germline CDR1 and CDR2: SGHAT and FQDESV (reference sequence).